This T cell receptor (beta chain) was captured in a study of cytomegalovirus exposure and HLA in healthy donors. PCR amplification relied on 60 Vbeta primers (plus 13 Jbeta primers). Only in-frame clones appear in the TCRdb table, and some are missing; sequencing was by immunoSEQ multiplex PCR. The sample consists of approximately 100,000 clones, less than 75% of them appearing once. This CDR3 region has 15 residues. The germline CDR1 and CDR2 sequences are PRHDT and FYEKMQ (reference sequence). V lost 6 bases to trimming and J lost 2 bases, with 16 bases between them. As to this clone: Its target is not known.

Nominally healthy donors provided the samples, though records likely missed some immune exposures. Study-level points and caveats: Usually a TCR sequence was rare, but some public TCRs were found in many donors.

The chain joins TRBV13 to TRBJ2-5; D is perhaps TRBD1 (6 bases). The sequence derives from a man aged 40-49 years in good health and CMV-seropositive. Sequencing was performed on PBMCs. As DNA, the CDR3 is TGTGCCAGCAGAACACAGGGAAGAAGTCAAGAGACCCAGTACTTC. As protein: CASRTQGRSQETQYF. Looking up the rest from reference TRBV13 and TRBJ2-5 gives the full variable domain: AAGVIQSPRHLIKEKRETATLKCYPIPRHDTVYWYQQGPGQDPQFLISFYEKMQSDKGSIPDRFSAQQFSDYHSELNMSSLELGDSALYFCASRTQGRSQETQYFGPGTRLLVL.